The subject of this entry is one T cell receptor (beta chain). This clone showed up just a few times. No cognate antigen has been identified for it. Per-nucleotide qualities are absent, and no much larger clonotype sits a single base away. The data are from a study of lymphopenia after photon versus proton radiotherapy (dated by TCRdb to between 2018 and 2021). Describing the broader study: The immunological effects of photon versus proton radiation therapy were compared in patients with gastrointestinal tumors who developed high-grade lymphopenia. The goal of the study was to describe how the two radiation modalities differ in their effects on the immune system. The cohort comprised about 20 patients with gastrointestinal tumors who received either photon or proton therapy and then developed lymphopenia. What the research found in general, with its limitations: After the lymphocyte count nadir, repertoires from photon-treated patients showed oligoclonal expansion, particularly of CD8+ Temra cells, and this expansion drove the decline in diversity. The authors looked at the survival association only in patients who died, and they framed better survival with proton therapy as a possibility rather than a demonstrated result. During treatment, patients who received proton therapy stayed relatively stable, whereas patients who received photon therapy lost naive T cells and TCR diversity and gained effector/memory populations. Among patients across the cohort who died, overall survival time showed an inverse correlation with a larger post-nadir drop in TCR diversity.

The library relied on the immunoSEQ multiplex PCR assay. T cell repertoires were profiled with deep sequencing of rearranged TCR beta loci together with multiparametric flow cytometry. TCRdb's version of the immuneACCESS table is confined to in-frame rearrangements and falls short of the full clone set. An unresolved V gene accounts for under half of the shortfall where checked; the remainder is of unknown origin. In this sample the table shows approximately 160,000 clones, approximately 91% of which occur a single time. The top ten clones comprise around 4.7% of the sample. The sequences come from peripheral blood, collected from a patient treated with photon-based radiotherapy. This sequence was found in a man between 50 and 59 years old with gastric cancer.

The CDR3 protein: CASSSVWTENTEAFF. The bases read TGTGCCAGCAGCTCTGTATGGACGGAGAACACTGAAGCTTTCTTT. The rearranged segments are TRBV5-4 and TRBJ1-1; the D gene remains uncertain. V is pared back by 3 bases and J by 1 base, with 13 bases lying between the germline termini. Inclusive of the bounding cysteine and phenylalanine, the CDR3 is 15 residues long. The DNA shown is the 45-base CDR3, in frame from base 1. Taken from the germline V gene (reference sequence), the CDR1 and CDR2 loops are SGHNT and YYREEE.